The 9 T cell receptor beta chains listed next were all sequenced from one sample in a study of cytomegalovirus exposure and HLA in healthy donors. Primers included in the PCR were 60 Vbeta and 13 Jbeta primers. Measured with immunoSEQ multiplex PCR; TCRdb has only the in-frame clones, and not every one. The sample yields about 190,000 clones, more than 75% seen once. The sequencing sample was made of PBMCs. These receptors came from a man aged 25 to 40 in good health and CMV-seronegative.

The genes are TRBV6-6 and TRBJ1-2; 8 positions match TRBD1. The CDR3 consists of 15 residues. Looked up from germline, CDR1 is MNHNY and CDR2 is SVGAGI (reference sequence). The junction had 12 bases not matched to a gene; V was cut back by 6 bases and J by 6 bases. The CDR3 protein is CASRPRDRTKNGYTF. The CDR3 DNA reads TGTGCCAGCAGGCCGCGGGACAGGACGAAAAATGGCTACACCTTC.

Here the CDR3 DNA reads TGTGCCAGCAGGCGGGGAGTCTATAATTCACCCCTCCACTTT. It translates to CASRRGVYNSPLHF. The chain couples TRBV6-1 to TRBJ1-6; D gene ambiguous. Germline loops: CDR1 MNHNS, CDR2 SASEGT. This CDR3 contains 14 residues. Trimming shortened V by 6 bases and J by 3 bases, and 9 bases separated the two germline ends.

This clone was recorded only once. The CDR3 bases are TGCGCCAGCAGCTTGGGGCACACTGAAGCTTTCTTT. Translation gives CASSLGHTEAFF. The chain combines TRBV5-1 with TRBJ1-1, with D unresolved. V dropped 0 bases and J dropped 3 bases, with 3 bases sitting between them. This CDR3 is built from 12 residues. Germline V CDR1 and CDR2: SGHRS, YFSETQ.

CDR3 sequence reads: CAWSVGGSGANVLTF. CDR3 nucleotide sequence: TGTGCCTGGAGTGTAGGAGGTTCCGGGGCCAACGTCCTGACTTTC. V is TRBV30 and J is TRBJ2-6, with D tentatively TRBD2 (5 bases). Germline CDR1 and CDR2: GTSNPN and SVGIG (reference sequence). V was trimmed by 0 bases and J by 4 bases, leaving 10 bases between them. The CDR3 contains 15 residues.

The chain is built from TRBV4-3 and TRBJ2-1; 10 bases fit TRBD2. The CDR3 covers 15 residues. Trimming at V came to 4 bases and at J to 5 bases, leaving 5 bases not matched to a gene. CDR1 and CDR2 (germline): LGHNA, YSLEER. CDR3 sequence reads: CASSPRTSGHNEQFF. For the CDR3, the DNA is TGCGCCAGCAGCCCACGGACTAGCGGTCACAATGAGCAGTTCTTC.

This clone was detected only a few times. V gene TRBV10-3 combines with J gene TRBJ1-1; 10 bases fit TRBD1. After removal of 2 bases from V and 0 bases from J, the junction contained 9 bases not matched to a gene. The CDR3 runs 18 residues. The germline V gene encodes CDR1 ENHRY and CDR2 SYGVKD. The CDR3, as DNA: TGTGCCATCAGTGAGACCGGGACAGGGGTTGACATGAACACTGAAGCTTTCTTT. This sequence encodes CAISETGTGVDMNTEAFF.

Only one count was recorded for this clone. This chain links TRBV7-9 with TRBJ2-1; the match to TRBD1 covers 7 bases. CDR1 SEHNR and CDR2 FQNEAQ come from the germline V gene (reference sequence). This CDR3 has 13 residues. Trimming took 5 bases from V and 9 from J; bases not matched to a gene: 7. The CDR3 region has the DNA TGTGCCAGCAGCCCCTACGAGGGGGCTGAGCAGTTCTTC. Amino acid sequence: CASSPYEGAEQFF.

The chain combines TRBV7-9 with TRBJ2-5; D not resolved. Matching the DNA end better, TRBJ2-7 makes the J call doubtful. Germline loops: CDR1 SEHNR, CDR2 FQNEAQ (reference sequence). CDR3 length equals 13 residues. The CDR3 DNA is TGTGCCAGCAGCTTAGCGCAATCCTACGAGCAGTACTTC. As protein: CASSLAQSYEQYF.

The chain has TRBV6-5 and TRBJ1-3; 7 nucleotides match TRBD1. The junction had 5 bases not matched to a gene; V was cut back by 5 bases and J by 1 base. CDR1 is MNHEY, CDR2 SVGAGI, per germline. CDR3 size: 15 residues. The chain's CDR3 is CASSPRGKSGNTIYF. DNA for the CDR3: TGTGCCAGCAGTCCCAGGGGGAAGTCTGGAAACACCATATATTTT.